This T cell receptor (beta chain) was retrieved from a study of beta chain features in type 1 diabetes. General study findings and limits: Shortening of TCRB CDR3s, moderate but significant, appeared in all four CD4+ subsets of Type 1 diabetes patients. Here, the possible influence of HLA type (on TCRB rearrangement) remained unresolved.

This CDR3 comprises 15 residues. Isolated RNA was reverse transcribed in full, so expressed TCRB transcripts were sequenced. Only in-frame clones appear in the TCRdb table, and some are missing; sequencing was by immunoSEQ multiplex PCR. The data show under 300,000 clones, roughly 22% seen once. This clone has a handful of counts. Its antigen is not known. Blood was collected once per donor into heparin, averaging around 120 mL. Sorting based on CD45RO/CCR7/CD25/CD127/CD95/CD27 separated CD4+ naive, central memory, regulatory and stem cell-like memory cells. The V call is TRBV21-1, the J call TRBJ1-2. TRBV21-1 represents a pseudogene. This TCR was recovered from a woman aged 40-49 years with type 1 diabetes. Sequenced input: naive CD4+ T cells from blood. CDR3: CASTPPTRGGLSYTF. DNA of the CDR3: TGTGCCAGCACTCCCCCCACCAGGGGAGGGTTGAGCTACACCTTC.